This TCR beta chain came from a study of vaccination effects on CD4 cells after COVID-19. Study background: Early and late time points after vaccination were used to sample a few convalescent patients.

In its sample, this clone was seen once. Its specificity is unknown. V lost 3 bases to trimming and J lost 13 bases, with 16 bases between them. The germline V gene encodes CDR1 MDHEN and CDR2 SYDVKM. This CDR3 is 13 amino acids long. Within the ViraFEST assay, antigen-specific CD4+ T cells underwent expansion with viral peptide pools prior to sequencing. Subsequent to a culture period of about nine days, CD4+ T cells were isolated. PCR confirmed that the person was infected with SARS-CoV-2 between March and December 2020. It was two doses of either the BNT162b2 or mRNA-1273 vaccine that participants received. Wells each received 2 million to 2.5 million PBMC, cultured with about 10 IU/ml IL-2 and 8.5 to 10 ug/ml peptides. Replacing half the medium with IL-2 medium was done on days 3 and 7. The data were produced by immunoSEQ multiplex PCR, yet TCRdb's version contains in-frame clones alone and is incomplete. The sample records about 14,000 clones, over 65% being singletons.

The sequence came from a human donor who had a prior SARS-CoV-2 infection. Sequenced here: CD4+ T cells from PBMCs cultured with HCoV-NL63 spike peptides, sampled after COVID-19 vaccination. The rearrangement joins TRBV28 to TRBJ2-1; TRBD1 or TRBD2 may be the D gene (5 bases each). The DNA for the CDR3 is TGTGCCAGCAGTTTGGGGGTGTCGGGTTCTCAGTTCTTC. Translating it yields CASSLGVSGSQFF.